This passage covers 23 T cell receptor beta chains from one sample sequenced in a study of cytomegalovirus exposure and HLA in healthy donors. The PCR made use of 60 Vbeta and 13 Jbeta primers. The table came from immunoSEQ multiplex PCR; TCRdb's copy has only in-frame clones and leaves some out. The table lists around 240,000 clones, 82% of them singletons. The sequenced sample was PBMCs. These receptors all come from a woman in her thirties or forties in good health and CMV-seropositive.

The chain joins TRBV2 to TRBJ2-3; 11 bases are shared with TRBD2. After removal of 9 bases from V and 6 bases from J, the junction contained 14 bases not matched to a gene. Germline CDR1 SNHLY, CDR2 FYNNEI. This CDR3 has 16 amino acids. This CDR3 is CASTFSGRAAADTQYF. DNA for the CDR3: TGTGCCAGTACCTTTAGCGGGAGGGCCGCGGCCGATACGCAGTATTTT.

The rearrangement uses TRBV5-1 and TRBJ1-1; possibly TRBD1 for D (5 bases). Germline V lookup: CDR1 SGHRS, CDR2 YFSETQ. The CDR3 extends over 15 amino acids. V was cut by 4 bases and J by 1 base, with 14 bases left in between. This CDR3 is CASSVSGVGNTEAFF. Written as DNA, the CDR3 is TGCGCCAGCAGCGTTTCGGGGGTGGGGAACACTGAAGCTTTCTTT.

The rearrangement joins TRBV7-2 to TRBJ2-1; possible D gene TRBD1, 5 bases. This CDR3 is 15 amino acids long. V was shortened by 3 bases and J by 1 base, with 10 bases between the two germline ends. The germline V gene encodes CDR1 SGHTA and CDR2 FQGNSA. CDR3 amino acids: CASSFVAGSYNEQFF. DNA for the CDR3: TGTGCCAGCAGCTTTGTAGCAGGGTCCTACAATGAGCAGTTCTTC. Based on the CDR3 plus reference TRBV7-2 and TRBJ2-1, the full variable domain is GAGVSQSPSNKVTEKGKDVELRCDPISGHTALYWYRQSLGQGLEFLIYFQGNSAPDKSGLPSDRFSAERTGGSVSTLTIQRTQQEDSAVYLCASSFVAGSYNEQFFGPGTRLTVL.

The chain has TRBV7-2 and TRBJ1-5, with D tentatively TRBD1 (6 bases). The V gene lost 0 bases and the J gene lost 2 bases, with 8 bases spanning the gap. This CDR3 has 15 residues. CDR1 is SGHTA, CDR2 FQGNSA, per germline. The CDR3 coding sequence is TGTGCCAGCAGCTTAGCGACAGGACGCAATCAGCCCCAGCATTTT. This codes for CASSLATGRNQPQHF.

This chain connects TRBV10-2 to TRBJ2-5; TRBD2 is a possible D gene (6 bases). Per germline, CDR1 WSHSY and CDR2 SAAADI. The CDR3 consists of 12 residues. The V end lost 5 bases, the J end lost 7 bases, and 11 bases lay between the germline ends. CDR3 bases: TGCGCCAGCAGTCGGGACGGGGGGACCCAGTACTTC. Amino acids: CASSRDGGTQYF.

V and J are TRBV14 and TRBJ2-1; no definite D call. The germline V gene has CDR1 SGHDN and CDR2 FVKESK. The CDR3 spans 15 residues. Trimming left V 3 bases short and J 0 bases short, with 9 bases between. CDR3 in DNA: TGTGCCAGCAGCCAGCAAGTCTACTCCTACAATGAGCAGTTCTTC. Translating gives CASSQQVYSYNEQFF. Full variable domain (missing parts from reference TRBV14 and TRBJ2-1): EAGVTQFPSHSVIEKGQTVTLRCDPISGHDNLYWYRRVMGKEIKFLLHFVKESKQDESGMPNNRFLAERTGGTYSTLKVQPAELEDSGVYFCASSQQVYSYNEQFFGPGTRLTVL.

The V and J genes are TRBV14 and TRBJ1-6; D unclear. This CDR3 contains 14 residues. Germline CDR1 reads SGHDN; CDR2 reads FVKESK. With 4 bases removed from V and 1 base from J, the gap between germline ends came to 5 bases. CDR3 amino acids: CASSPTSYNSPLHF. CDR3 in DNA: TGTGCCAGCAGCCCCACATCCTATAATTCACCCCTCCACTTT.

V is TRBV5-1 and J is TRBJ1-1; D is uncertain. The ends were cut back, 5 bases at V and 0 bases at J, with 11 bases in the middle. This CDR3 contains 14 residues. CDR1 is SGHRS and CDR2 is YFSETQ in the germline V gene. The CDR3 sequence: CASRVIDMNTEAFF. DNA for the CDR3: TGCGCCAGCAGGGTGATAGACATGAACACTGAAGCTTTCTTT.

The chain joins TRBV4-3 to TRBJ2-3; D possibly corresponds to TRBD1 (6 bases). The V and J ends lost 0 bases and 1 base respectively, with 14 bases between them. The CDR3 is made up of 17 amino acids. From germline, CDR1 is LGHNA and CDR2 YSLEER. The CDR3 loop reads CASSQDEAKGGTDTQYF. DNA for the CDR3: TGCGCCAGCAGCCAAGATGAGGCTAAGGGGGGCACAGATACGCAGTATTTT.

V usage is TRBV28 and J usage is TRBJ2-1; perhaps TRBD1 as D (6 bases). Germline lookup yields CDR1 MDHEN and CDR2 SYDVKM. V was trimmed by 4 bases and J by 6 bases, leaving 10 bases between them. The CDR3 totals 13 residues. This CDR3 is CASSSGQINEQFF. In nucleotides, the CDR3 is TGTGCCAGCAGTTCTGGACAGATCAATGAGCAGTTCTTC.

The chain recombines TRBV27 with TRBJ2-1; 9 bases match TRBD1. J was trimmed by 4 bases and V by 8 bases; bases with no gene match: 6. Per the germline V gene, CDR1 is MNHEY and CDR2 is SMNVEV (reference sequence). CDR3 size: 14 residues. This CDR3 is CASYTGTGYNEQFF. DNA of the CDR3: TGTGCCAGCTACACCGGGACAGGGTACAATGAGCAGTTCTTC.

The V and J genes are TRBV30 and TRBJ2-1, with TRBD2 matching 7 bases. Germline V gene sequence: CDR1 GTSNPN, CDR2 SVGIG (reference sequence). V lost 4 bases to trimming and J lost 7 bases; unmatched junction nucleotides: 7. The CDR3 runs to 13 residues. CDR3 sequence reads: CAWMKGRVNEQFF. The CDR3 bases are TGTGCCTGGATGAAAGGGAGGGTAAATGAGCAGTTCTTC.

The J gene is TRBJ2-5, the V gene TRBV7-6; 12 bases align to TRBD2. The CDR3 spans 15 residues. J gave up 3 bases and V 5 bases, and 4 bases lay outside the gene matches. In germline, CDR1 is SGHVS, CDR2 FNYEAQ. The CDR3 here is CASSLRTSGKETQYF. CDR3 in DNA: TGTGCCAGCAGCCTTAGGACTAGCGGGAAAGAGACCCAGTACTTC.

This clone has only a few counts. The chain employs TRBV9 and TRBJ1-6; TRBD1 matches 8 bases. CDR1 is SGDLS and CDR2 is YYNGEE in the germline V gene. V gave up 4 bases and J gave up 7 bases; unmatched junction bases: 4. CDR3 length: 14 residues. CDR3: CASSTTGENSPLHF. CDR3 in DNA: TGTGCCAGCAGCACGACAGGGGAGAATTCACCCCTCCACTTT.

The V and J genes are TRBV4-2 and TRBJ1-2; TRBD1 might be the D (5 bases). The V end lost 0 bases, the J end lost 5 bases, and 10 bases lay between the germline ends. CDR3 length: 14 residues. Germline assignment: CDR1 LGHNA and CDR2 YNFKEQ. In DNA, the CDR3 is TGTGCCAGCAGCCAAGATCCGGGGGGGTATGGCTACACCTTC. Residues: CASSQDPGGYGYTF.

The V call is TRBV11-2, the J call TRBJ2-7, with D uncertain. Germline assignment: CDR1 SGHAT and CDR2 FQNNGV. V was pared by 5 bases and J by 7 bases, with 12 bases between. This CDR3 contains 12 residues. The CDR3 loop reads CASSPGVREQYF. The CDR3 nucleotides read TGTGCCAGCAGCCCTGGTGTGAGGGAGCAGTACTTC.

With regard to this clone: One junction end does not reproduce the germline sequence, and a read error may be involved. The V call is TRBV7-9, the J call TRBJ1-1; 7 bases are a match to TRBD1. Germline V gives CDR1 SEHNR, CDR2 FQNEAQ (reference sequence). This CDR3 is built from 13 residues. The CDR3 protein is CSSSPRDRSEAFF. The DNA of the CDR3 is TGTTCCAGCAGCCCTCGGGACAGAAGTGAAGCTTTCTTT.

This chain links TRBV5-4 with TRBJ1-3, with TRBD1 identical over 7 bases. The J segment lost 0 bases and the V segment lost 0 bases, leaving 3 bases of the junction unmatched. This CDR3 region has 16 residues. Germline CDR1 reads SGHNT; CDR2 reads YYREEE (reference sequence). Here the CDR3 DNA reads TGTGCCAGCAGCTTGGGGGGACAGATCTCTGGAAACACCATATATTTT. This translates into CASSLGGQISGNTIYF.

This chain uses TRBV7-2 with TRBJ2-7; 13 positions match TRBD2. V lost 4 bases, J lost 7 bases, and 4 bases stayed unmatched. Germline V gene lookup returns CDR1 SGHTA and CDR2 FQGNSA. The CDR3 has 14 amino acids. The CDR3 loop reads CASSSRTSGREQYF. DNA of the CDR3: TGTGCCAGCAGCTCCAGGACTAGCGGGAGAGAGCAGTACTTC. The complete variable domain, with remaining parts taken from reference TRBV7-2 and TRBJ2-7, reads GAGVSQSPSNKVTEKGKDVELRCDPISGHTALYWYRQSLGQGLEFLIYFQGNSAPDKSGLPSDRFSAERTGGSVSTLTIQRTQQEDSAVYLCASSSRTSGREQYFGPGTRLTVT.

Remarks on this clone: Other DNA sequences in this sample translate to the same CDR3. The chain carries TRBV10-3 and TRBJ2-5; the D gene is possibly TRBD2 (6 bases). The J call may not be correct, given that the DNA end is closer to TRBJ2-7. Germline loops: CDR1 ENHRY, CDR2 SYGVKD. The CDR3 extends over 13 amino acids. CDR3 DNA sequence: TGTGCCATCAGTGGGGGGGATTCCTACGAGCAGTACTTC. It codes for CAISGGDSYEQYF.

Here the CDR3 reads CASGPGSEQFF. CDR3 DNA sequence: TGTGCTAGTGGCCCGGGGAGCGAGCAGTTCTTC. V and J are TRBV12-5 and TRBJ2-1; a weak D match, TRBD2 (5 bases). The CDR3 sequence is 11 residues long. V lost 6 bases and J lost 10, with 10 bases in between. CDR1 LGHNT and CDR2 FRNRAP come from the germline V gene.

The rearrangement links TRBV6-6 to TRBJ1-2; TRBD1 agrees at 8 bases. Germline-derived CDR1 and CDR2 are MNHNY and SVGAGI (reference sequence). The CDR3 consists of 16 residues. Unmatched junction bases numbered 15, after V lost 7 bases and J lost 5 bases. Here the CDR3 DNA reads TGTGCCAGCACTTCTACCGGCACCGGGACAGGATATGGCTACACCTTC. Protein product: CASTSTGTGTGYGYTF.

The chain is built from TRBV25-1 and TRBJ1-4; D is possibly TRBD1 (6 bases). There are 15 residues in the CDR3. From germline, CDR1 is MGHDK and CDR2 SYGVNS. V was cut by 7 bases and J by 2 bases, with 14 bases left in between. The CDR3 DNA sequence: TGTGCCAGCAACCAGGGGATTTCTACTAATGAAAAACTGTTTTTT. Protein sequence: CASNQGISTNEKLFF.